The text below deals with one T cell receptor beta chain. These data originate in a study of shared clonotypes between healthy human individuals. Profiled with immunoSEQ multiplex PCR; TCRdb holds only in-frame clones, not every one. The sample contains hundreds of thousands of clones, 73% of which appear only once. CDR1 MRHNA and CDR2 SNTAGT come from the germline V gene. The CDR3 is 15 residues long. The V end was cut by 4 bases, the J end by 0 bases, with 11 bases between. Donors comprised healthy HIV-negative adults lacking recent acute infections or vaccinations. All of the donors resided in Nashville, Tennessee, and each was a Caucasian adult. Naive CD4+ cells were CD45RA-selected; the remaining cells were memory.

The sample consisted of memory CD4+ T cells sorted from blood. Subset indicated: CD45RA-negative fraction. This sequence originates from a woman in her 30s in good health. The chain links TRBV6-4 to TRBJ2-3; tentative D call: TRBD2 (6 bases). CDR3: CASSATGVSTDTQYF. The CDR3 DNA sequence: TGTGCCAGCAGTGCAACGGGGGTTAGCACAGATACGCAGTATTTT.